The entry below gives a single T cell receptor beta chain sequence along with its context. This record belongs to a study of blood T cell repertoires in COVID-19. Repertoires were generated with immunoSEQ multiplex PCR, while TCRdb's copy carries only in-frame clones and drops some. Among fewer than 85,000 clones listed, around 72% were seen once. The specimen was peripheral blood. This receptor was obtained from a human donor with acute or convalescent COVID-19. The donor label of this sample is uncertain.

In DNA form, the CDR3 reads TGTGCCAGCAGCTTAAAGGCGGGAGGGCCATACGAGCAGTACTTC. It translates to CASSLKAGGPYEQYF. V and J are TRBV7-2 and TRBJ2-7; 9 bases are a match to TRBD2. Germline lookup yields CDR1 SGHTA and CDR2 FQGNSA. This CDR3 comprises 15 residues. With V trimmed by 2 bases and J by 4 bases, 6 bases remained unmatched.